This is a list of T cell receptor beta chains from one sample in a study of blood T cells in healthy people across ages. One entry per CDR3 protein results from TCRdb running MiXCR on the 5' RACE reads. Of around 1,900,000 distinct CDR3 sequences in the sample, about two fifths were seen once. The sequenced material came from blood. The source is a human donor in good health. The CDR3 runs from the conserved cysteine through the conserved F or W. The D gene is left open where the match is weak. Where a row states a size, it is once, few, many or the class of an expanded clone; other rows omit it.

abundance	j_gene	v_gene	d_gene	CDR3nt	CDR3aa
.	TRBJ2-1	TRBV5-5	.	TGTGCCAGCAGCTTATCTGGGGCTATCAATGAGCAGTTCTTC	CASSLSGAINEQFF
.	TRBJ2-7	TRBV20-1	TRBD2	TGCAGTGCTGGAGATTCAAGCGGGGGGCGGTACGAGCAGTACTTC	CSAGDSSGGRYEQYF
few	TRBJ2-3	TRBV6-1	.	TGTGCCATCATGCTCGGGGTTCGCAGAGATACGCAGTATTTT	CAIMLGVRRDTQYF
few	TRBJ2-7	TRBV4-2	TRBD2	TGTGCCAGCAGCCAAGTAGTGGCTAGCGGCCTCTACGAGCAGTACTTC	CASSQVVASGLYEQYF
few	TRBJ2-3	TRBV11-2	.	TGTGCCAGCAGCTACGCCCCCACAGATACGCAGTATTTT	CASSYAPTDTQYF
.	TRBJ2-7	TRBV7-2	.	TGTGCCAGCAGCAAAGACCAACGAAGCTCCTACGAGCAGTACTTC	CASSKDQRSSYEQYF
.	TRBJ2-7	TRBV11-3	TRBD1	TGTGCCAGCAGCTTAGAACAGGGGGCTTTCTACGAGCAGTACTTC	CASSLEQGAFYEQYF
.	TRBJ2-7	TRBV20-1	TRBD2	TGCAGTGCTACCAAACTAGCGGGGGGACCTTACGAGCAGTACTTC	CSATKLAGGPYEQYF
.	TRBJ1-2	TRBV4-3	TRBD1	TGCGCCAGCAGCCAAGTTTGGACAGGGGAATATGGCTACACCTTC	CASSQVWTGEYGYTF
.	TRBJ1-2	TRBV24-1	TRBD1	TGTGCCACCAGTGACCCAGACAGGGAAGGAGTCTATGGCTACACCTTC	CATSDPDREGVYGYTF
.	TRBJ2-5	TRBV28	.	TGTGCCAGCAGTTTCAGAGATCGAGGGCCCTTGGAGACCCAGTACTTC	CASSFRDRGPLETQYF
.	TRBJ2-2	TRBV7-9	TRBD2	TGTGCCAGCAGCTTAGAGGGGACTAGCGGGGGACCGAACACCGGGGAGCTGTTTTTT	CASSLEGTSGGPNTGELFF
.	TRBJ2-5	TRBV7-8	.	TGTGCCAGCAGCCCTGACAGTGAGCGCAATCAGCCCCAGTACTTC	CASSPDSERNQPQYF
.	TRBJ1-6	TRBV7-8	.	TGTGCCAGCAGCTTAGTGGCCGACTCACCCCTCCACTTT	CASSLVADSPLHF
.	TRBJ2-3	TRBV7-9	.	TGTGCCAGCAGCCCCGTCCTGGTCACAGATACGCAGTATTTT	CASSPVLVTDTQYF
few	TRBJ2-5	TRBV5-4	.	TGTGCCAGCAGCTGGGGGGGGACAACCCAAGAGACCCAGTACTTC	CASSWGGTTQETQYF
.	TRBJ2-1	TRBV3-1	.	TGTGCCAGCAGCCAAGGTGGACTGGGGTACAATGAGCAGTTCTTC	CASSQGGLGYNEQFF
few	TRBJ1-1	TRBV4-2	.	TGTGCCAGCAGCAAAACAGGGACCCATGAAGCTTTCTTT	CASSKTGTHEAFF
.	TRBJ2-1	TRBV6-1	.	TGTGCCAGCAGTCGCCGAGTCATAGGACAAATATACAATGAGCAGTTCTTC	CASSRRVIGQIYNEQFF
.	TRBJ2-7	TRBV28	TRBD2	TGTGCCAGCACGAGGGACTACCTGCCCTACGAGCAGTACTTC	CASTRDYLPYEQYF
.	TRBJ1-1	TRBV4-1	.	TGCGCCAGTGCACATCTAACCAGGGCCCCTGAAGCTTTCTTT	CASAHLTRAPEAFF
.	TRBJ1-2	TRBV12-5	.	TGTGCTAGTGGTTTGGTACATTGGGGGATAAATGGCTACACCTTC	CASGLVHWGINGYTF
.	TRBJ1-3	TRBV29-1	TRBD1	TGCAGCGTTGGGCAGGGGGCTCGTGGAAACACCATATATTTT	CSVGQGARGNTIYF
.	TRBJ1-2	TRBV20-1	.	TGCAGTGCTTACCTCGGACAGCGAAACTATGGCTACACCTTC	CSAYLGQRNYGYTF
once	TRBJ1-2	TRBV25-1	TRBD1	TGTGCCAGCAGTGAACCGGGACAGGGGAGGGGCTACACCTTC	CASSEPGQGRGYTF
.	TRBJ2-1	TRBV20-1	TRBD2	TGCAGTGCGCCCCCCGCCAGCGGGGGGTTCAATGAGCAGTTCTTC	CSAPPASGGFNEQFF
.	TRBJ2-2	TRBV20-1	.	TGCAGTGCTACCGGGGCCGGGGAGCTGTTTTTT	CSATGAGELFF
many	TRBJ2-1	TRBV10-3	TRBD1	TGTGCCATCAGAGAACCGGGACAGGGGGCAGGTGAGCAGTTCTTC	CAIREPGQGAGEQFF
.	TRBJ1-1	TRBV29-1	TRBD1	TGCAGCGTTAGGGGACAGGGGGGTGAAGCTTTCTTT	CSVRGQGGEAFF
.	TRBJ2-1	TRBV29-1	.	TGCAGCGTTGAAGTTTTCGGGACCAAACGGGGCTACAATGAGCAGTTCTTC	CSVEVFGTKRGYNEQFF
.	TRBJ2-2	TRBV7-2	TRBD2	TGTGCCAGCACCTTAACTAGCGGGGGTCACAACACCGGGGAGCTGTTTTTT	CASTLTSGGHNTGELFF
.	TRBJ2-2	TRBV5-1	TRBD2	TGCGCCAGCAGCGCGGATGCCCTAGCGGGGGGCACCGGGGAGCTGTTTTTT	CASSADALAGGTGELFF
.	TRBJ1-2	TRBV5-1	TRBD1	TGCGCCAGCAGCTTGGAGGGACCGACAGGGCGCTATGGCTACACCTTC	CASSLEGPTGRYGYTF
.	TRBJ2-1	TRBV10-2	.	TGCGCCAGCGCCCGAGAGGGCTACTCATACAATGAGCAGTTCTTC	CASAREGYSYNEQFF
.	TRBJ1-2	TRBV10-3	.	TGTGCCATCAGGGAAAGACAGGAGTATGGCTACACCTTT	CAIRERQEYGYTF
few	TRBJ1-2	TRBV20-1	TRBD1	TGCAGTGCTACTAAGGGGACAGCTAACTATGGCTACACCTTC	CSATKGTANYGYTF
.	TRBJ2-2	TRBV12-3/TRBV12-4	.	TGTGCCAGCAGCCAACAGGGAGGGATCACCGGGGAGCTGTTTTTT	CASSQQGGITGELFF
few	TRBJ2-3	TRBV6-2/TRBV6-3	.	TGTGCCAGCAGTTACACGGCGGGGATGGTTACGCAGTATTTT	CASSYTAGMVTQYF
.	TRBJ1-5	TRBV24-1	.	TGTGCCACCAGTGCGGCTCTTAGCAATCAGCCCCAGCATTTT	CATSAALSNQPQHF
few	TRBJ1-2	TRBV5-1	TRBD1	TGCGCCAGCAGCCGTGGGACAGGCGATGACTATGGCTACACCTTC	CASSRGTGDDYGYTF
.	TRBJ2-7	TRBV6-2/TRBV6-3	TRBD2	TGTGCCAGCAGACGACTAGCGGGGGGACCCTACGAGCAGTACTTC	CASRRLAGGPYEQYF
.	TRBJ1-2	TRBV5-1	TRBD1	TGCGCCAGCAGCTTACCCCCGGGAGGGGGCGACTATGGCTACACCTTC	CASSLPPGGGDYGYTF
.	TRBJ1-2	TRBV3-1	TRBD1	TGTGCCAGCGGCCAAGTAGGACAGGATAACTATAGCTACACCTTC	CASGQVGQDNYSYTF
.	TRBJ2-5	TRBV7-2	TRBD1	TGTGCCAGCAGCTTAGCGGACAGGCAGACCCAGTACTTC	CASSLADRQTQYF
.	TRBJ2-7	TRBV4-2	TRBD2	TGTGCCAGCAGCCGGGCTAGCGGGGGGCCGTCCTACGAGCAGTACTTC	CASSRASGGPSYEQYF
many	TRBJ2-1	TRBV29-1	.	TGCAGCGTTGAATTCCGGGACACCCAGTTCTTC	CSVEFRDTQFF
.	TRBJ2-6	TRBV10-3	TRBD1	TGTGCCATCAGGGGGACAGGGTCAAGCTCTGGGGCCAACGTCCGGACTTTC	CAIRGTGSSSGANVRTF
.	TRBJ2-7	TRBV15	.	TGTGCCACCACCAATGGGGTATTTCGCGAGCAGTACTTC	CATTNGVFREQYF
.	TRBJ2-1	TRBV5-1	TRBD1	TGCGCCAGCAGCCCGAGCAGGACAGGCAACTACAATGAGCAGTTCTTC	CASSPSRTGNYNEQFF
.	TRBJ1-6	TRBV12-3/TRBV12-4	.	TGTGCCAGCAGTGTCGGGAGTCGGGCCGCACCCCTCCACTTT	CASSVGSRAAPLHF
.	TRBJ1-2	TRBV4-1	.	TGCGCCAGCAGCCACAGGGGCAGGCCCGGGGACTATGGCTACACCTTC	CASSHRGRPGDYGYTF